This T cell receptor (beta chain) was captured by sequencing in a study of T cell responses to AZD1222 COVID-19 vaccine. Study-wide results and caveats: The donor group comprised mostly white British people and more females; the analysis possibly underestimated clonal diversity. Baseline seropositives among AZD1222 recipients totaled only six or seven. Targeting of unmutated variant regions was reportedly seen in nearly half of spike-specific TCRs.

In regard to this clone: No antigen is known for it.

The V segment lost 5 bases and the J segment 5 bases; nucleotides outside the gene matches: 7. Germline CDR1 SGHTA, CDR2 FQGNSA. The CDR3 covers 15 residues. TCRdb's copy holds only in-frame clones and misses some; the assay was immunoSEQ multiplex PCR. The table lists 180,000 or so clones, 85% to 90% of them singletons, with more than 25% in the top ten. Samples with a second dose at about 4 or about 12 weeks were pooled together. The V call is TRBV7-2, the J call TRBJ2-2; 8 bases are shared with TRBD1. The input for sequencing was peripheral blood, taken 28 days after the second AZD1222 dose. This TCR was sampled from an adult who received the AZD1222 COVID-19 vaccine. CDR3: CASSLRTGRTGELFF. CDR3 nucleotide sequence: TGTGCCAGCAGCCTTCGGACAGGGAGAACCGGGGAGCTGTTTTTT.